These 26 T cell receptor beta chains came from one sample sequenced in a study of graft-versus-host responses after intestinal transplantation. Their cognate antigens are unknown. Assay: immunoSEQ multiplex PCR; the TCRdb copy retains only in-frame clones and omits some. The sample lists fewer than 150,000 clones; around 90% were seen once. The sequencing used unstimulated CD4+ T cells sorted from spleen or lymph node cells, collected before intestinal transplant. The origin of the receptors is a human donor who received an intestinal transplant.

The chain combines TRBV11-1 with TRBJ2-5, with D unresolved. The CDR3 extends over 13 amino acids. The V end was cut by 3 bases, the J end by 1 base, with 6 bases between. CDR1 is SGHAT and CDR2 is FQDESV in the germline V gene (reference sequence). Here the CDR3 DNA reads TGTGCCAGCAGCTTGTACAGCCAAGAGACCCAGTACTTC. Its translation is CASSLYSQETQYF.

The chain joins TRBV7-8 to TRBJ2-1, with 8 positions matching TRBD2. The germline gives CDR1 SGHVS, CDR2 FQNEAQ. With 5 bases clipped from V and 5 bases from J, the junction kept 11 bases outside the gene matches. The CDR3 has 16 residues. The CDR3 DNA is TGTGCCAGCAGCCCAGGCGCAGCGGGGGCCGACAATGAGCAGTTCTTC. Its protein is CASSPGAAGADNEQFF.

The V gene is TRBV5-1, the J gene TRBJ1-4, with 9 bases fitting TRBD1. The CDR3 contains 14 residues. The V segment lost 4 bases and the J segment 8 bases; nucleotides outside the gene matches: 6. Germline CDR1 and CDR2: SGHRS and YFSETQ. CDR3 in DNA: TGCGCCAGCAGCCTGACAGGGGGAGGAGAAAAACTGTTTTTT. It encodes CASSLTGGGEKLFF.

The rearrangement joins TRBV4-2 to TRBJ2-6, with D hard to call. In germline, CDR1 is LGHNA, CDR2 YNFKEQ. The V end was cut by 1 base, the J end by 1 base, with 2 bases between. The CDR3 has 14 amino acids. CDR3 amino acids: CASSQASGANVLTF. CDR3 bases: TGTGCCAGCAGCCAAGCTTCTGGGGCCAACGTCCTGACTTTC.

On this clone: A junction boundary mismatches the germline segment, possibly from a read error. This chain connects TRBV7-9 to TRBJ2-5; TRBD2 agrees at 9 bases. CDR3 length: 15 amino acids. Germline CDR1 SEHNR, CDR2 FQNEAQ (reference sequence). As DNA, the CDR3 is TGTGCCAGCGAACCGCGGGGGGGAGCTCAAGAGACCCGGTACTTC. It translates to CASEPRGGAQETRYF.

The chain employs TRBV4-1 and TRBJ1-2; D unclear. Germline V lookup: CDR1 MGHRA, CDR2 YSYEKL. Trimming stripped 0 bases from V and 3 bases from J, with 20 bases between. This CDR3 spans 18 amino acids. CDR3 sequence: CASSQELPHRRKDYGYTF. DNA for the CDR3: TGCGCCAGCAGCCAAGAGTTACCGCACCGGCGAAAGGACTATGGCTACACCTTC.

The genes are TRBV29-1 and TRBJ2-7; D is unclear. This CDR3 is 15 amino acids long. V lost 2 bases and J lost 0, with 14 bases in between. Germline V CDR1 and CDR2: SQVTM, ANQGSEA. The CDR3 is CSVEYKGMSSYEQYF. The CDR3 nucleotides read TGCAGCGTTGAATATAAGGGCATGAGCTCCTACGAGCAGTACTTC.

The CDR3 bases are TGTGCCAGCAGCTTAGATCAGGGGGGGATTGAGCAGTTCTTC. The encoded protein is CASSLDQGGIEQFF. V usage is TRBV11-2 and J usage is TRBJ2-1, with D tentatively TRBD1 or TRBD2 (7 bases each). This CDR3 has 14 amino acids. Trimming removed 0 bases from V and 9 bases from J, with 12 bases in between. Germline loops: CDR1 SGHAT, CDR2 FQNNGV.

This sequence joins TRBV11-2 and TRBJ2-5, with unresolved D. Germline-derived CDR1 and CDR2 are SGHAT and FQNNGV. V lost 3 bases and J lost 1, with 0 bases in between. This CDR3 contains 11 residues. CDR3 sequence reads: CASSFQETQYF. The CDR3, as DNA: TGTGCCAGCAGCTTCCAAGAGACCCAGTACTTC.

This chain connects TRBV13 to TRBJ2-7, with D possibly matching TRBD1 (6 bases). The CDR3 spans 13 residues. Between the trimmed V and J ends, which lost 5 bases and 5 bases, there was a span of 13 bases. Germline V gives CDR1 PRHDT, CDR2 FYEKMQ (reference sequence). DNA of the CDR3: TGTGCCAGCAGCCTTAGGGGGTCGGACGAGCAGTACTTC. This codes for CASSLRGSDEQYF.

This clone was seen a single time. The chain links TRBV10-3 to TRBJ2-1; 9 nucleotides line up with TRBD2. Looked up from germline, CDR1 is ENHRY and CDR2 is SYGVKD. There are 17 residues in the CDR3. Losses at the gene ends were 3 bases for V and 9 bases for J; bases not matched to a gene: 15. DNA for the CDR3: TGTGCCATCAGTGACGCCCTCGGGGCGGGGGGGCCAAGTGAGCAGTTCTTC. Translation: CAISDALGAGGPSEQFF.

The J gene is TRBJ2-5, the V gene TRBV5-1; TRBD1 might be the D (6 bases). Germline V gene lookup returns CDR1 SGHRS and CDR2 YFSETQ. With 2 bases removed from V and 5 bases from J, the gap between germline ends came to 10 bases. This CDR3 comprises 13 residues. CDR3 coding DNA: TGCGCCAGCAGCTTACAGGGTCCGGAGACCCAGTACTTC. It specifies CASSLQGPETQYF.

Of note for this clone: Other DNA sequences of this sample code for an identical CDR3. The chain links TRBV5-1 to TRBJ1-1; D is unclear. The CDR3 is 13 residues long. Deletions cut 0 bases from V and 3 bases from J, with 6 bases between. Germline CDR1 reads SGHRS; CDR2 reads YFSETQ. The CDR3 coding sequence is TGCGCCAGCAGCTTGGATAGGGACACTGAAGCTTTCTTT. Translated: CASSLDRDTEAFF.

This chain uses TRBV7-3 with TRBJ2-3; no firm D call. The CDR3 runs to 14 residues. V dropped 0 bases and J dropped 0 bases, with 4 bases sitting between them. The germline gives CDR1 SGHTA, CDR2 FQGTGA. The CDR3 nucleotides are TGTGCCAGCAGCTTAACCGGTAGCACAGATACGCAGTATTTT. Protein sequence: CASSLTGSTDTQYF.

The chain links TRBV5-1 to TRBJ2-2; 14 bases map to TRBD2. The V gene end was trimmed by 4 bases and the J gene end by 7 bases; junction bases not matched to a gene: 12. There are 18 residues in the CDR3. Germline assignment: CDR1 SGHRS and CDR2 YFSETQ. CDR3 in amino acids: CASSRPRLAGGPNGELFF. CDR3 nucleotide sequence: TGCGCCAGCAGCCGCCCGAGACTAGCGGGGGGGCCTAACGGGGAGCTGTTTTTT.

This sequence joins TRBV29-1 and TRBJ1-1; the D is unclear. Deletions cut 0 bases from V and 8 bases from J, with 4 bases between. The CDR3 covers 10 residues. Germline V lookup: CDR1 SQVTM, CDR2 ANQGSEA. CDR3 coding DNA: TGCAGCGTTGAAGACAGGGAAGCTTTCTTT. The encoded protein is CSVEDREAFF.

The chain uses TRBV7-2 and TRBJ1-2, with TRBD1 identical over 9 bases. Germline V gene sequence: CDR1 SGHTA, CDR2 FQGNSA. Unmatched junction bases numbered 7, after V lost 0 bases and J lost 5 bases. This CDR3 has 16 residues. The CDR3 region is CASSLAPGQGPYGYTF. The CDR3 DNA reads TGTGCCAGCAGCTTAGCCCCGGGACAGGGACCGTATGGCTACACCTTC.

The chain has TRBV15 and TRBJ1-3, with 7 bases identical to TRBD1. The CDR3 is 15 amino acids. J lost 0 bases, V lost 4 bases, and 3 bases had no gene match. Germline CDR1 reads LNHNV; CDR2 reads YYDKDF (reference sequence). Here the CDR3 reads CATSTGQISGNTIYF. In DNA, the CDR3 is TGTGCCACCAGCACGGGACAGATCTCTGGAAACACCATATATTTT.

The chain couples TRBV6-6 to TRBJ2-4; maybe TRBD1 (5 bases). The V gene's germline CDR1 is MNHNY and CDR2 SVGAGI (reference sequence). This CDR3 has 12 residues. With 6 bases removed from V and 5 bases from J, the gap between germline ends came to 8 bases. CDR3 DNA sequence: TGTGCCAGCAGGGCACAGGAAAACATTCAGTACTTC. It yields the protein CASRAQENIQYF.

The J gene is TRBJ1-2, the V gene TRBV21-1; TRBD1 was called by the table and not checked on the DNA. TRBV21-1 counts as a pseudogene. The CDR3 has 17 amino acids. CDR3 sequence reads: CASSNGDYRGEESGYTF. The CDR3 DNA reads as TGTGCCAGCAGCAATGGAGATTACAGGGGAGAAGAAAGTGGCTACACCTTC.

The chain links TRBV5-1 to TRBJ2-5, with TRBD2 matching 7 bases. V dropped 4 bases and J dropped 2; count of bases not matched to a gene: 8. Per germline, CDR1 SGHRS and CDR2 YFSETQ. The CDR3 totals 15 residues. The CDR3 loop reads CASSRTGTKQETQYF. CDR3 coding DNA: TGCGCCAGCAGCAGAACCGGGACTAAACAAGAGACCCAGTACTTC.

The chain has TRBV19 and TRBJ2-2; D unclear. V was pared by 5 bases and J by 0 bases, with 7 bases between. Germline values: CDR1 LNHDA, CDR2 SQIVND (reference sequence). This CDR3 has 14 residues. CDR3 in DNA: TGTGCCAGTAGTGAGCCCCCGAACACCGGGGAGCTGTTTTTT. It codes for CASSEPPNTGELFF.

This clone is a singleton in its sample. The chain recombines TRBV7-3 with TRBJ1-1; D is undetermined. The CDR3 is 11 amino acids. V was pared by 6 bases and J by 7 bases, with 9 bases between. Germline CDR1 and CDR2: SGHTA and FQGTGA. The CDR3 region has the DNA TGTGCCAGCAGTTATCCGGGTGAAGCTTTCTTT. It encodes CASSYPGEAFF. The variable domain in full, completed from reference TRBV7-3 and TRBJ1-1, reads GAGVSQTPSNKVTEKGKYVELRCDPISGHTALYWYRQSLGQGPEFLIYFQGTGAADDSGLPNDRFFAVRPEGSVSTLKIQRTERGDSAVYLCASSYPGEAFFGQGTRLTVV.

The chain employs TRBV5-1 and TRBJ1-3; D remains ambiguous. The CDR3 totals 12 residues. Germline V CDR1 and CDR2: SGHRS, YFSETQ. Trimming removed 4 bases from V and 9 bases from J, with 11 bases in between. The CDR3 sequence: CASSISGGTIYF. CDR3 nucleotide sequence: TGCGCCAGCAGCATCTCGGGAGGCACCATATATTTT.

V gene TRBV5-1 combines with J gene TRBJ1-2, with TRBD1 identical over 10 bases. Trimming at V came to 4 bases and at J to 4 bases, leaving 13 bases not matched to a gene. The CDR3 is 17 residues long. Germline-derived CDR1 and CDR2 are SGHRS and YFSETQ. The CDR3 DNA reads TGCGCCAGCAGCGAGCCCGCGACAGGGGGCCTAGGCTATGGCTACACCTTC. Translation: CASSEPATGGLGYGYTF. The variable domain in full, completed from reference TRBV5-1 and TRBJ1-2, reads KAGVTQTPRYLIKTRGQQVTLSCSPISGHRSVSWYQQTPGQGLQFLFEYFSETQRNKGNFPGRFSGRQFSNSRSEMNVSTLELGDSALYLCASSEPATGGLGYGYTFGSGTRLTVV.

This rearrangement joins TRBV6-6 to TRBJ1-2; D possibly corresponds to TRBD1 (6 bases). Germline assignment: CDR1 MNHNY and CDR2 SVGAGI (reference sequence). The CDR3 is made up of 13 amino acids. Trimming removed 8 bases at V and 1 base at J, with 11 bases between. The DNA for the CDR3 is TGTGCCAGCGGGGCGGACAGTAACTATGGCTACACCTTC. Translation gives CASGADSNYGYTF.